This is a list of T cell receptor beta chains from one sample in a study of cytomegalovirus exposure and HLA in healthy donors. Using immunoSEQ multiplex PCR, the repertoire was profiled, and TCRdb retains in-frame clones only, with some absent. The table shows under 150,000 clones, with 82% occurring only once. The source material was PBMCs. All receptors come from a male donor in good health and CMV-seronegative. Each CDR3 is given without its conserved first and last residue. Fields, in order: J gene, V gene, CDR3 protein.

TRBJ2-1 TRBV27 ASRTGRSAYNEQF
TRBJ1-4 TRBV18 ASSLTGRNEKLF
TRBJ1-1 TRBV18 ASSPQGARNTEAF
TRBJ2-7 TRBV28 ASSPRTYRGLGGRQY
TRBJ2-3 TRBV9 ASSVVTSGKSTDTQY
TRBJ1-2 TRBV6-1 ASGVTGPSYGYT
TRBJ2-7 TRBV10-3 AITGTGGEQY
TRBJ2-7 TRBV27 ASSWGDSYEQY
TRBJ1-1 TRBV11-2 ASSLDSLNTEAF
TRBJ2-7 TRBV5-1 ASSLWPENYEQY
TRBJ2-7 TRBV18 ASSPPGQLSVSYEQY
TRBJ2-3 TRBV4-1 ASSSGSSGYTDTQY
TRBJ1-5 TRBV19 ASTGDGGAYQPQH
TRBJ1-2 TRBV9 ASSVEVTGGYT
TRBJ2-2 TRBV12-5 ASGLVGLAGTGELF
TRBJ2-7 TRBV18 ASSPSARPRSYEQY
TRBJ2-3 TRBV5-4 ASRSLAGRGDTQY